This record concerns one T cell receptor (beta chain) sequence. This sample is drawn from a study of T cells expressing NK-cell markers. Study background: It was sorted CD3+CD56-NKG2C+, CD3+CD56+NKG2C- and CD3+CD56+NKG2C+ T cells that provided the TCR beta repertoires.

TCRdb reprocessed the 5' RACE reads and reports one entry per CDR3 protein, with no DNA. With 550,000 or so distinct CDR3 sequences in the sample, the ten largest clones hold roughly 3.5%. The CDR3 runs to 15 residues. Per germline, CDR1 MDHEN and CDR2 SYDVKM. Sequenced input: blood T cells: a sorted CD56 or NKG2C T cell subset, CD4+ or CD8+ T cells, or bulk PBMC T cells (not recorded which). This sequence joins TRBV28 and TRBJ2-7; the D call from TCRdb, TRBD1, cannot be confirmed without DNA. The TCR sequence derives from a man aged 18 to 30 in good health. The chain's CDR3 is CASSLPVEVPYEQYF.